This entry features one T cell receptor (beta chain) sequence. The target antigen is unknown. This sample was taken from a study of Ad26.COV2.S vaccination and SARS-CoV-2 variants. Overall study findings and caveats: It was vaccine recipients, not placebo recipients, who had the higher spike-specific TCR breadth.

Assay used: immunoSEQ multiplex PCR; TCRdb lists only in-frame clones, some missing. Among approximately 300,000 clones listed, about 85% were seen once. Specified treatment: around 19 received Ad26.COV2.S at low or high dose, single or two shots; five or six received placebo; per-sample allocation not given. Collection of the samples took place on day 63 after the first injection of vaccine or placebo. The specimen comprised peripheral blood, sampled in a trial of Ad26.COV2.S vaccine versus placebo. The receptor was isolated from a person between 18 and 60 years old who received the Ad26.COV2.S COVID-19 vaccine or a placebo.

DNA of the CDR3: TGTGCCAGTAGTATCGTCGGCGGGGGAGCAGATACGCAGTATTTT. It is translated as CASSIVGGGADTQYF. The J gene is TRBJ2-3, the V gene TRBV19, with 7 bases lining up with TRBD2. The length of the CDR3 is 15 residues. CDR1 is LNHDA and CDR2 is SQIVND in the germline V gene (reference sequence). With V trimmed by 3 bases and J by 4 bases, 7 bases remained unmatched.